A selection of T cell receptor beta chains follows, all from one sample in a study of response to subunit inactivated influenza vaccine. TCRdb ran MiXCR on the RT-PCR reads and lists one entry per CDR3 protein. The table records hundreds of thousands of distinct CDR3 sequences, roughly 9.8% of them present only once. Sequencing was performed on PBMCs from blood, taken 40 to 50 days after vaccination. The receptors were sampled from a man aged 45-65 years who received an inactivated influenza vaccine. Each CDR3 is given with its conserved first and last residue. The D gene is left open where the match is weak. Clone sizes are given selectively: once, few, many, or a class where the clone is expanded.

j_call v_call d_call clone_size cdr3_nt cdr3_aa
TRBJ2-4 TRBV5-6 TRBD2 many TGTGCCTCGAGAGGGACTAGCGGATTAAACATTCAGTACTTC CASRGTSGLNIQYF
TRBJ1-1 TRBV29-1 . . TGCAGCGTTGGGACTCGGACTAAAGCTCTCTTT CSVGTRTKALF
TRBJ2-3 TRBV11-2 . few TGTGCCAGCAGCTTAGATGTGTGGGCAGATACGCAGTATTTT CASSLDVWADTQYF
TRBJ2-2 TRBV20-1 TRBD2 few TGCAGTGCCCAAACTAGCGGGAAAATCGGGGAGCTGTTTTTT CSAQTSGKIGELFF
TRBJ2-3 TRBV4-1 . . TGCGCCAGCAGCCATGGGGGCGTTCGCCAACGCACAGATACGCAGTATTTT CASSHGGVRQRTDTQYF
TRBJ1-1 TRBV7-9 . few TGTGCCAGCAGCTTTCCTGGGGCTGGAGCTTTCTTT CASSFPGAGAFF
TRBJ1-5 TRBV20-1 . few TGCAGTGCTAGAGATCCCAAGGCCAGACAGCCCCAGCATTTT CSARDPKARQPQHF
TRBJ2-7 TRBV7-9 TRBD1 few TGTGCCAGCAGCTTAGTGGACAGGGGTGGATACGAGCAGTACTTC CASSLVDRGGYEQYF
TRBJ2-1 TRBV12-3/TRBV12-4 TRBD2 few TGTGCCAGCAGACGACTAGCGGGAGCTTTCAATGAGCAGTTCTTC CASRRLAGAFNEQFF
TRBJ1-2 TRBV9 . . TGTGCCAGCAGCGCTGGGGAGGGACACCTAAACTATGGCTACACCTTC CASSAGEGHLNYGYTF
TRBJ2-1 TRBV18 . many TGTGCCAGCTCACCAGGCCCTCCGCATAGGAGTGAGCAGTTCTTC CASSPGPPHRSEQFF
TRBJ2-5 TRBV5-1 TRBD2 many TGCGCCAGCAGCTTGTTAGGGAGGGCCCAAGAGACCCAGTACTTC CASSLLGRAQETQYF
TRBJ2-3 TRBV20-1 . . TGCAGTGCTAGAGAAGGGGCCTCCCCAGATACGCAGTATTTT CSAREGASPDTQYF
TRBJ2-1 TRBV10-2 . few TGCGCCAGCAGAGGTGTTCTACGGGCCTACAATGAGCAGTTCTTC CASRGVLRAYNEQFF
TRBJ2-3 TRBV20-1 TRBD2 many TGCAGTGCTAGAAAATCCGGGACTACGGATACGCAGTATTTT CSARKSGTTDTQYF